A single sample gave rise to the 31 T cell receptor beta chains below, sequenced in a study of cytotoxic CD8 clonotypes in ibrutinib-treated CLL. Libraries were prepared by immunoSEQ multiplex PCR; TCRdb keeps only in-frame clonotypes and omits some of them. The data contain about 160,000 clones, 70% to 85% of them singletons. This specimen consisted of PBMCs, obtained after 12 months of ibrutinib treatment. Receptor source: a human donor with chronic lymphocytic leukemia.

V gene TRBV7-6 combines with J gene TRBJ2-1; 14 bases map to TRBD2. The V segment lost 5 bases and the J segment 0 bases; nucleotides outside the gene matches: 9. The CDR3 loop spans 19 amino acids. CDR1 and CDR2 from the germline V gene are SGHVS and FNYEAQ. The CDR3 coding sequence is TGTGCCAGCAGCCCTAGACTAGCGGGAGGGGAGAGCTCCTACAATGAGCAGTTCTTC. Protein sequence: CASSPRLAGGESSYNEQFF.

The chain links TRBV28 to TRBJ1-2; D remains ambiguous. CDR3 length: 11 amino acids. V was cut by 6 bases and J by 10 bases, with 12 bases left in between. Germline CDR1 MDHEN, CDR2 SYDVKM. DNA of the CDR3: TGTGCCAGCAGCTCCCCCCCATACTACACCTTC. It specifies CASSSPPYYTF.

DNA of the CDR3: TGTGCCTGGACCCCACTCGACAGGGTGGTTGCAAAACTGTTTTTT. This translates into CAWTPLDRVVAKLFF. The J gene is TRBJ1-4, the V gene TRBV30; 7 nucleotides match TRBD1. CDR3 length: 15 residues. CDR1 is GTSNPN, CDR2 SVGIG, per germline (reference sequence). V shed 4 bases, J shed 10 bases, and the junction held 15 bases outside the gene matches.

The chain is built from TRBV6-1 and TRBJ1-3, with unresolved D. From germline, CDR1 is MNHNS and CDR2 SASEGT. The V and J ends lost 0 bases and 0 bases respectively, with 15 bases between them. The CDR3 is 18 amino acids. CDR3: CASSEATFSGSSGNTIYF. The CDR3 nucleotides read TGTGCCAGCAGTGAAGCAACGTTCAGTGGCAGCTCTGGAAACACCATATATTTT.

This clone has only one observation. V and J are TRBV11-2 and TRBJ1-6; D is unclear. Trimming removed 2 bases from V and 7 bases from J, with 9 bases in between. This CDR3 spans 14 amino acids. Per the germline V gene, CDR1 is SGHAT and CDR2 is FQNNGV. The CDR3 here is CASSLSYENSPLHF. In DNA, the CDR3 is TGTGCCAGCAGCTTAAGTTACGAGAATTCACCCCTCCACTTT.

This clone appeared a few times. The chain uses TRBV7-2 and TRBJ1-6, with 7 bases fitting TRBD1. The junction had 3 bases not matched to a gene; V was cut back by 0 bases and J by 7 bases. The CDR3 length is 15 residues. The germline V gene encodes CDR1 SGHTA and CDR2 FQGNSA. The CDR3 region has the DNA TGTGCCAGCAGCTTAGCCAGGGGGAAAAATTCACCCCTCCACTTT. Translating it yields CASSLARGKNSPLHF.

This chain uses TRBV7-2 with TRBJ2-5; 8 bases are a match to TRBD1. The DNA end lines up better with TRBJ2-7; the J call may be wrong. Germline CDR1 reads SGHTA; CDR2 reads FQGNSA. There are 15 residues in the CDR3. The CDR3 DNA reads TGTGCCAGCAGCTTCAATAGACAGGGGTCCTACGAGCAGTACTTC. Translated, it gives CASSFNRQGSYEQYF.

J is TRBJ2-5 and V is TRBV20-1; D ambiguous. Germline V gene lookup returns CDR1 DFQATT and CDR2 SNEGSKA (reference sequence). The CDR3 consists of 11 residues. Trimming removed 0 bases from V and 5 bases from J, with 4 bases in between. CDR3 DNA: TGCAGTGCTAGAGAGTGGGAGACCCAGTACTTC. Residues: CSAREWETQYF.

The chain has TRBV28 and TRBJ2-7; a weak D match, TRBD2 (5 bases). This CDR3 contains 15 residues. Per the germline V gene, CDR1 is MDHEN and CDR2 is SYDVKM. The V and J ends lost 7 bases and 0 bases respectively, with 16 bases between them. Here the CDR3 DNA reads TGTGCCAGCACCGAGGTCGGAGGTGGCTCCTACGAGCAGTACTTC. Translated, it gives CASTEVGGGSYEQYF.

The chain links TRBV30 to TRBJ1-5; a possible D gene is TRBD1 (6 bases). Looked up from germline, CDR1 is GTSNPN and CDR2 is SVGIG (reference sequence). Trimming removed 0 bases at V and 7 bases at J, with 13 bases between. The CDR3 loop spans 14 amino acids. The CDR3, as DNA: TGTGCCTGGAGTGTGGGGGGCTCGGGGCAGCCCCAGCATTTT. Its translation: CAWSVGGSGQPQHF.

The chain employs TRBV15 and TRBJ1-2, with a tentative D call TRBD1 (5 bases). The germline CDR1 and CDR2 sequences are LNHNV and YYDKDF (reference sequence). CDR3 length: 16 residues. Trimming cost V 0 bases and J 1 base, with 12 bases left between them. CDR3 loop: CATSRDRRGFNYGYTF. As DNA, the CDR3 is TGTGCCACCAGCAGAGATCGCCGGGGCTTTAACTATGGCTACACCTTC. The variable domain in full, with the rest retrieved from reference TRBV15 and TRBJ1-2, is DAMVIQNPRYQVTQFGKPVTLSCSQTLNHNVMYWYQQKSSQAPKLLFHYYDKDFNNEADTPDNFQSRRPNTSFCFLDIRSPGLGDTAMYLCATSRDRRGFNYGYTFGSGTRLTVV.

The chain employs TRBV11-2 and TRBJ1-4; 7 nucleotides align to TRBD1. The CDR3 spans 15 residues. The germline CDR1 and CDR2 sequences are SGHAT and FQNNGV. Trimming cost V 1 base and J 5 bases; bases outside gene matches: 4. CDR3 bases: TGTGCCAGCAGCTTAGGGGGGGACAGAAATGAAAAACTGTTTTTT. The encoded protein is CASSLGGDRNEKLFF.

The chain carries TRBV28 and TRBJ1-1; 8 bases fit TRBD1. CDR3 size: 15 residues. Germline values: CDR1 MDHEN, CDR2 SYDVKM. V trimming: 6 bases; J trimming: 1 base; junction bases outside the gene matches: 7. This chain's CDR3 is CASRPDGQGNTEAFF. The DNA for the CDR3 is TGTGCCAGCAGGCCTGATGGACAGGGGAACACTGAAGCTTTCTTT.

CDR3 in DNA: TGCGCCAGCAGCCAAGGTCGGGGGGGTGCTGGCTACCGAACCTACGAGCAGTACTTC. It codes for CASSQGRGGAGYRTYEQYF. V usage is TRBV4-3 and J usage is TRBJ2-7, with 8 bases identical to TRBD2. The trim removed 1 base at V and 2 bases at J, leaving 16 bases unmatched. Germline V lookup: CDR1 LGHNA, CDR2 YSLEER. CDR3 size: 19 residues.

CDR3 sequence reads: CATSRGSGEEGNEQFF. The CDR3, as DNA: TGTGCCACCAGCAGAGGATCCGGGGAAGAAGGCAATGAGCAGTTCTTC. V usage is TRBV15 and J usage is TRBJ2-1; a possible D gene is TRBD2 (5 bases). Germline CDR1 LNHNV, CDR2 YYDKDF (reference sequence). The CDR3 contains 16 residues. V gave up 1 base and J gave up 6 bases, with 16 bases separating them.

The chain recombines TRBV28 with TRBJ1-1; a weak D match, TRBD1 (5 bases). This CDR3 comprises 14 residues. Germline values: CDR1 MDHEN, CDR2 SYDVKM. V dropped 5 bases and J dropped 4 bases, with 14 bases sitting between them. The CDR3 nucleotides read TGTGCCAGCAGTCCTCAGGGTGAGGGCACTGAAGCTTTCTTT. It translates to CASSPQGEGTEAFF.

This chain connects TRBV30 to TRBJ1-3; 12 nucleotides match TRBD1. This CDR3 region has 15 residues. V was pared by 5 bases and J by 3 bases, with 5 bases of the junction left unmatched. Germline assignment: CDR1 GTSNPN and CDR2 SVGIG (reference sequence). The DNA of the CDR3 is TGTGCCTGGGGGGACAGGGGGCTAGTTGGAAACACCATATATTTT. It yields the protein CAWGDRGLVGNTIYF.

This clone has just one count. This chain connects TRBV18 to TRBJ1-4; D not resolved. The CDR3 contains 16 residues. Trimming cost V 2 bases and J 7 bases, with 17 bases left between them. The germline CDR1 and CDR2 sequences are KGHSH and LQKENI. The CDR3 region has the DNA TGTGCCAGCTCACCAGAGAACCGGGTCGCGGGTGAAAAACTGTTTTTT. Translating it yields CASSPENRVAGEKLFF.

The chain's CDR3 is CASSRTSNNEQFF. CDR3 nucleotides: TGCGCCAGCAGTAGGACTAGCAATAATGAGCAGTTCTTC. The chain combines TRBV5-1 with TRBJ2-1; 8 bases fit TRBD2. V dropped 5 bases and J dropped 7; count of bases not matched to a gene: 5. The germline CDR1 and CDR2 sequences are SGHRS and YFSETQ. The CDR3 length is 13 residues.

The chain has TRBV19 and TRBJ2-7; TRBD2 is a possible D gene (5 bases). Trimming left V 4 bases short and J 3 bases short, with 10 bases between. Germline V CDR1 and CDR2: LNHDA, SQIVND (reference sequence). This CDR3 has 13 residues. The CDR3 DNA reads TGTGCCAGTAGTAGGGAGCAGAACTACGAGCAGTACTTC. Translation gives CASSREQNYEQYF.

This chain's CDR3 is CASRSLAGSADTQYF. In DNA form, the CDR3 reads TGTGCCAGCCGAAGTCTAGCGGGGTCGGCAGATACGCAGTATTTT. The gene calls are TRBV7-2 and TRBJ2-3; TRBD2 matches 9 bases. V was clipped by 8 bases and J by 4 bases; unmatched bases: 10. Germline CDR1 reads SGHTA; CDR2 reads FQGNSA. The CDR3 loop spans 15 amino acids. The variable domain in full, completed from reference TRBV7-2 and TRBJ2-3, reads GAGVSQSPSNKVTEKGKDVELRCDPISGHTALYWYRQSLGQGLEFLIYFQGNSAPDKSGLPSDRFSAERTGGSVSTLTIQRTQQEDSAVYLCASRSLAGSADTQYFGPGTRLTVL.

The J gene is TRBJ2-3, the V gene TRBV29-1; D might be TRBD2 (6 bases). The germline V and J ends were trimmed by 4 bases and 3 bases, with 11 bases remaining between them. The germline V gene encodes CDR1 SQVTM and CDR2 ANQGSEA. The CDR3 is 13 amino acids. CDR3 loop: CSVGLVMTDTQYF. As DNA, the CDR3 is TGCAGCGTTGGACTAGTCATGACAGATACGCAGTATTTT.

The chain recombines TRBV28 with TRBJ1-5, with unresolved D. From germline, CDR1 is MDHEN and CDR2 SYDVKM. V was clipped by 8 bases and J by 4 bases, with 9 bases between them. The CDR3 contains 12 residues. CDR3 residues: CASGTVNQPQHF. The DNA for the CDR3 is TGTGCCAGCGGAACGGTTAATCAGCCCCAGCATTTT.

The V gene is TRBV6-1, the J gene TRBJ2-2, with TRBD2 matching over 12 bases. The V gene end was trimmed by 4 bases and the J gene end by 0 bases; junction bases not matched to a gene: 3. From germline, CDR1 is MNHNS and CDR2 SASEGT. This CDR3 has 17 amino acids. The CDR3 sequence: CASSGLAGGSNTGELFF. The CDR3 region has the DNA TGTGCCAGCAGTGGGCTAGCGGGAGGGTCGAACACCGGGGAGCTGTTTTTT.

This clone has a handful of counts. The J gene is TRBJ2-7, the V gene TRBV27, with a weak D call TRBD2 (6 bases). V was clipped by 9 bases and J by 2 bases, with 14 bases between them. This CDR3 comprises 13 residues. Germline-derived CDR1 and CDR2 are MNHEY and SMNVEV (reference sequence). The CDR3 DNA sequence: TGTGCCAGGTTTAGCGGCATTACCTACGAGCAGTACTTC. Protein product: CARFSGITYEQYF.

V gene TRBV6-5 combines with J gene TRBJ2-7; TRBD2 might be the D (6 bases). The length of the CDR3 is 15 residues. V was cut by 2 bases and J by 3 bases, with 14 bases left in between. Per germline, CDR1 MNHEY and CDR2 SVGAGI. Here the CDR3 reads CASSYRRGRGYEQYF. DNA for the CDR3: TGTGCCAGCAGTTACAGGAGGGGTCGGGGCTACGAGCAGTACTTC.

The J gene is TRBJ1-5, the V gene TRBV28; D might be TRBD1 (5 bases). Germline assignment: CDR1 MDHEN and CDR2 SYDVKM. Trimming left V 2 bases short and J 2 bases short, with 10 bases between. This CDR3 has 15 residues. The CDR3 reads CASSLTGRGNQPQHF. The CDR3 region has the DNA TGTGCCAGCAGTTTAACAGGAAGGGGCAATCAGCCCCAGCATTTT.

The gene calls are TRBV18 and TRBJ2-1; the D gene is possibly TRBD2 (6 bases). This CDR3 comprises 13 residues. The V end lost 3 bases, the J end lost 9 bases, and 12 bases lay between the germline ends. Germline lookup yields CDR1 KGHSH and CDR2 LQKENI. CDR3 loop: CASSPGRRGEQFF. The CDR3 region has the DNA TGTGCCAGCTCACCCGGTCGGAGGGGTGAGCAGTTCTTC.

The chain has TRBV27 and TRBJ1-2; unclear D gene. The V end was cut by 0 bases, the J end by 4 bases, with 12 bases between. Germline V lookup: CDR1 MNHEY, CDR2 SMNVEV (reference sequence). This CDR3 is 15 amino acids long. This CDR3 is CASSLSAGRRYGYTF. Written as DNA, the CDR3 is TGTGCCAGCAGTTTATCGGCCGGGCGCCGCTATGGCTACACCTTC.

The gene calls are TRBV10-3 and TRBJ1-2; weak D call: TRBD1 (5 bases). CDR3 length: 12 residues. V was cut by 6 bases and J by 4 bases, with 9 bases left in between. Germline CDR1 ENHRY, CDR2 SYGVKD. The CDR3 sequence is CAIRGLGYGYTF. In nucleotides, the CDR3 is TGTGCCATCAGGGGGCTTGGCTATGGCTACACCTTC.

In its sample, this clone is medium-sized. The rearrangement links TRBV5-6 to TRBJ2-2; 8 bases align to TRBD1. The ends lost 0 bases at V and 3 bases at J; junction bases unmatched: 1. This CDR3 spans 15 amino acids. Germline lookup yields CDR1 SGHDT and CDR2 YYEEEE. The CDR3 sequence: CASSLVQGDTGELFF. The CDR3, as DNA: TGTGCCAGCAGCTTGGTACAGGGGGACACCGGGGAGCTGTTTTTT.